This TCR beta chain was captured by sequencing in a study of beta chain features in type 1 diabetes. The V and J ends lost 3 bases and 2 bases respectively, with 10 bases between them. CDR1 is SGHAT, CDR2 FQNNGV, per germline. The CDR3 sequence is 14 residues long. Details on this clone: What it recognizes is unknown.

Cells sorted by CD45RO/CCR7/CD25/CD127/CD95/CD27 comprised CD4+ naive, central memory, regulatory and stem cell-like memory cells. The isolated RNA, all of it, was reverse transcribed, so expressed TCRB transcripts were what got sequenced. Only in-frame clones appear in the TCRdb table, and some are missing; sequencing was by immunoSEQ multiplex PCR. The data show 450,000 or so clones, over 9.5% seen once. Overall study results and limits: In type 1 diabetes patients, VDJ junctions had fewer insertions; deletions at these junctions were more frequent. Across all four CD4+ subsets, people with type 1 diabetes showed modestly shorter TCRB CDR3s.

This sequence was found in a woman under 30 in good health. Sequencing used naive CD4+ T cells from blood. The chain recombines TRBV11-2 with TRBJ1-2; possible D gene TRBD1, 5 bases. CDR3 sequence (DNA): TGTGCCAGCAGCTTGGTTGGGGGAAACTATGGCTACACCTTC. Its translation: CASSLVGGNYGYTF.